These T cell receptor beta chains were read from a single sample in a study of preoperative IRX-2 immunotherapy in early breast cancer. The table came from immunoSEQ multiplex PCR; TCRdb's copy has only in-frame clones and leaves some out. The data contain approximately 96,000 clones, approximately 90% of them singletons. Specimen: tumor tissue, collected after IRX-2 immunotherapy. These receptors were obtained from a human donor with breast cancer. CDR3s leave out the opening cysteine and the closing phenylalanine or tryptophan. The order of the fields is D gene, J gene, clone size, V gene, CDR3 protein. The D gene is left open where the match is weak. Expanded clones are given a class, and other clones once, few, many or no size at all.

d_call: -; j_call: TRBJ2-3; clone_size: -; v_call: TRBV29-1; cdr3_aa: SVALGVPDTQY
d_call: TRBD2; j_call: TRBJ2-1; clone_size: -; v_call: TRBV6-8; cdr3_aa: ASSRPGGNEQF
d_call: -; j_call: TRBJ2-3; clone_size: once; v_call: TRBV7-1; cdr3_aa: ASSPDSTDTQY
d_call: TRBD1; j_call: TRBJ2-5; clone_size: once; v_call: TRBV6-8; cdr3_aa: ASSSPAGGETQY
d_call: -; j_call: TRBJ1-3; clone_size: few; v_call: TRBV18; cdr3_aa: ASSPTRSSGNTIY
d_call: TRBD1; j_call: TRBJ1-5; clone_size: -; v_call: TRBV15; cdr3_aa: ATSKSDRGLINQPQH
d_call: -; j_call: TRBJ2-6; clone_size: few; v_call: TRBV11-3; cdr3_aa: ASSPGISGANVLT
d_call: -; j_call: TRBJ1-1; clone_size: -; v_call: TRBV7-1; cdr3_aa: ASSLWQGRTEAF
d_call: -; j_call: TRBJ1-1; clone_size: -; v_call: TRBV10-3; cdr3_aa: AIRAEANTEAF
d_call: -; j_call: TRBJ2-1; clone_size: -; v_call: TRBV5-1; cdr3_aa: ASSRRQDFNEQF
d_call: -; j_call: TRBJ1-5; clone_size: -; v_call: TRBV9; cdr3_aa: ASGGTNQPQH
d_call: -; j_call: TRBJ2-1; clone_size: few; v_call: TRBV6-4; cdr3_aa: ASSSLSARYNEQF
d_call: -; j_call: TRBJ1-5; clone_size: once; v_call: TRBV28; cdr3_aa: ASSFTKPGLGNQPQH
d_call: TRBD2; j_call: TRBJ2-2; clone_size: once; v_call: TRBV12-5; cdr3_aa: ASGYGPTGGPGELF
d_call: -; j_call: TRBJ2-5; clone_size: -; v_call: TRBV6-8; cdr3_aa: ASTHRYQETQY
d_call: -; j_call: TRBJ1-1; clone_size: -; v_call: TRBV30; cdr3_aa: AWRSGDEAF
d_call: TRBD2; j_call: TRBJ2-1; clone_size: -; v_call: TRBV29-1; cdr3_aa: SAPGLAGYNEQF
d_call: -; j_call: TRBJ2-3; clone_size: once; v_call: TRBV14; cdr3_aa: ASSQGVGTSRHTDTQY
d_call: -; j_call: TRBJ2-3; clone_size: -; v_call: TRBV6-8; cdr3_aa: ASTDRVTDTQY
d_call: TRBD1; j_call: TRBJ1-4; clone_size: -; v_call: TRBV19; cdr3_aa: ASGPGGIANEKLF